This TCR beta chain was captured in a study of shared clonotypes between healthy human individuals. The repertoire was sequenced with immunoSEQ multiplex PCR; TCRdb's copy has only in-frame clones and lacks some. This repertoire shows approximately 2,000,000 clones, 80% to 95% found once; its top ten account for under 2%. This clone appeared once. Its target is unknown. CD8 cells regarded as naive lacked CD45RO, were positively chosen for CCR7, and omitted terminally differentiated effector memory CD45RA+ cells. Nashville, Tennessee was home to all donors, each a Caucasian adult. Overall study results and limits: Lower generation probabilities were found for non-shared clonotypes than for those shared by all four donors. Sharing across four donors was highest in naive CD4 (roughly 5%) and lowest in memory CD8 (roughly 0.4%).

Germline V gene lookup returns CDR1 SGHTA and CDR2 FQGNSA. Trimming took off 4 bases at V and 5 bases at J, with 17 bases between the two ends. This CDR3 region has 15 residues. The chain recombines TRBV7-2 with TRBJ2-5; a weak D match, TRBD2 (6 bases). The sequenced sample consisted of naive CD8+ T cells from PBMCs. The sequence came from a man between 18 and 35 years old in good health. Some clones in this sample may be carry-over from other donors' samples. In DNA, the CDR3 is TGTGCCAGCAGCTGGCCCTTGACTAGTTTTGAGACCCAGTACTTC. As protein: CASSWPLTSFETQYF.